The clone carrying this T cell receptor (beta chain) was counted a few times. This specimen comes from a study of blood T cell repertoires in COVID-19. Study background: Whether acute or convalescent, the COVID-19 samples came from the United States, Italy and Spain. PBMCs, B-cell-depleted T cells, or T cells were the source of the cDNA or gDNA that made up the material.

One Seattle source followed patients from active infection through their disease course. Methods used by the authors: Amplifying reference gene primers gave estimates of nucleated cell counts. Here immunoSEQ multiplex PCR was the method, and the copy in TCRdb shows in-frame clones only, minus some. D and trimming come from the DNA, and the V and J calls and clone size come from that table. The sample yields some 70,000 clones, around 86% seen once. The CDR3 spans 14 residues. Germline CDR1 MRHNA, CDR2 SNTAGT. V lost 6 bases and J 1 base, leaving 9 bases between the germline ends. The chain employs TRBV6-4 and TRBJ2-2, with a possible D match to TRBD1 (6 bases). The receptor was isolated from a man aged 35 to 55 with COVID-19, enrolled during active disease. The source material was peripheral blood. This chain's CDR3 is CASRTGMNTGELFF. The CDR3 DNA sequence: TGTGCCAGCAGAACAGGGATGAACACCGGGGAGCTGTTTTTT.